This T cell receptor (beta chain) is from a study of blood T cell repertoires in COVID-19. Study as a whole: The study drew acute and convalescent COVID-19 samples from the United States, Italy and Spain. Sources were T cells, B-cell-depleted T cells, or PBMCs; the material itself was cDNA or gDNA.

Those enrolled in Seattle joined during active infection and were followed longitudinally afterward. Germline V gene lookup returns CDR1 SGHNT and CDR2 YYREEE (reference sequence). CDR3 size: 11 residues. The V end was cut by 4 bases, the J end by 7 bases, with 8 bases between. The table came from immunoSEQ multiplex PCR; TCRdb's copy has only in-frame clones and leaves some out. The repertoire holds 400,000 or so clones, with approximately 90% as singletons. This TCR derives from a man between 18 and 35 years old with COVID-19, enrolled during active disease. Material: peripheral blood. The chain has TRBV5-4 and TRBJ1-2; no clear D. CDR3 in DNA: TGTGCCAGCAGCGCGGGTCGTGGCTACACCTTC. Translation gives CASSAGRGYTF.